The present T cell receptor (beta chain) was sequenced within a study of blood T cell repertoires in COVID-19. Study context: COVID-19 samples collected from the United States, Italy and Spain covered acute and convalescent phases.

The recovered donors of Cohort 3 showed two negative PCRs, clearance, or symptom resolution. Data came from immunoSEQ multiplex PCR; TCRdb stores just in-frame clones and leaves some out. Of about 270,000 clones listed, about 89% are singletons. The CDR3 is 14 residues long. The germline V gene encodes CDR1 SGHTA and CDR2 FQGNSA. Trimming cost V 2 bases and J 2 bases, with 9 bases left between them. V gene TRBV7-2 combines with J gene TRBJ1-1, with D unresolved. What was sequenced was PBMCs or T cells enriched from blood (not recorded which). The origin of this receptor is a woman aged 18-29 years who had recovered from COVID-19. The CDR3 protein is CASSLSSLNTEAFF. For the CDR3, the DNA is TGTGCCAGCAGCTTATCTAGTCTTAACACTGAAGCTTTCTTT.